The 24 T cell receptor beta chains given below trace back to one sample, sequenced in a study of OX40 agonist ivuxolimab in advanced cancers. The assay was immunoSEQ multiplex PCR, and TCRdb's table has in-frame clones only and misses some. In the table there are approximately 68,000 clones, roughly 90% of which are singletons. Sequences were derived from CD4+ or CD8+ T cells sorted from blood, sampled in a trial of the OX40 agonist ivuxolimab. These TCRs come from an adult with an advanced solid tumor such as melanoma, head and neck, liver or kidney cancer.

The chain employs TRBV7-3 and TRBJ2-7; the match to TRBD1 covers 8 bases. J was trimmed by 1 base and V by 6 bases; bases with no gene match: 14. Germline loops: CDR1 SGHTA, CDR2 FQGTGA. The CDR3 spans 17 residues. As DNA, the CDR3 is TGTGCCAGCAGGGTTCCCAGTTCAGGGGGCGCATCCTACGAGCAGTACTTC. Translation: CASRVPSSGGASYEQYF.

The rearrangement joins TRBV19 to TRBJ1-2; D call uncertain. The CDR3 covers 13 residues. Germline CDR1 LNHDA, CDR2 SQIVND (reference sequence). V dropped 4 bases and J dropped 5 bases, with 11 bases sitting between them. In DNA, the CDR3 is TGTGCCAGTAGTACGTCAAGGGAATATGGCTACACCTTC. Its protein is CASSTSREYGYTF. Drawing the rest from reference TRBV19 and TRBJ1-2, the complete variable domain is DGGITQSPKYLFRKEGQNVTLSCEQNLNHDAMYWYRQDPGQGLRLIYYSQIVNDFQKGDIAEGYSVSREKKESFPLTVTSAQKNPTAFYLCASSTSREYGYTFGSGTRLTVV.

This clone was detected a few times. The V and J genes are TRBV7-8 and TRBJ1-4, with a weak D call TRBD1 (6 bases). Germline V CDR1 and CDR2: SGHVS, FQNEAQ. This CDR3 is 16 amino acids long. V was shortened by 3 bases and J by 4 bases, with 15 bases between the two germline ends. CDR3 amino acids: CASSFLTGKINEKLFF. CDR3 nucleotides: TGTGCCAGCAGCTTCTTAACAGGGAAAATTAATGAAAAACTGTTTTTT.

This chain uses TRBV6-1 with TRBJ2-2; a possible D gene is TRBD1 (6 bases). Germline assignment: CDR1 MNHNS and CDR2 SASEGT. This CDR3 spans 15 amino acids. Deletions cut 6 bases from V and 2 bases from J, with 13 bases between. In DNA form, the CDR3 reads TGTGCCAGCAGACGAGACAGGTCAAACACCGGGGAGCTGTTTTTT. As protein: CASRRDRSNTGELFF.

V is TRBV11-2 and J is TRBJ2-5; TRBD2 agrees at 13 bases. The J segment lost 9 bases and the V segment lost 2 bases, leaving 6 bases of the junction unmatched. Germline-derived CDR1 and CDR2 are SGHAT and FQNNGV. This CDR3 comprises 15 residues. The CDR3: CASSLKGLAGVSQYF. CDR3 coding DNA: TGTGCCAGCAGCTTAAAAGGACTAGCGGGAGTATCCCAGTACTTC.

V is TRBV5-6 and J is TRBJ1-5, with 7 bases identical to TRBD1. CDR1 SGHDT and CDR2 YYEEEE come from the germline V gene. This CDR3 region has 15 residues. V trimming: 0 bases; J trimming: 3 bases; junction bases outside the gene matches: 3. CDR3 DNA sequence: TGTGCCAGCAGCTTGGGACAGGGAAACAATCAGCCCCAGCATTTT. It specifies CASSLGQGNNQPQHF.

The V gene is TRBV19, the J gene TRBJ1-1, with TRBD1 identical over 11 bases. Germline trimming cut 6 bases from V and 8 bases from J; bases unmatched to any gene: 11. Germline V CDR1 and CDR2: LNHDA, SQIVND (reference sequence). The CDR3 sequence is 15 residues long. CDR3 DNA sequence: TGTGCCAGTAGAAAACTGGACAGGGGGCAGGGGGAAGCTTTCTTT. It codes for CASRKLDRGQGEAFF.

CDR3 coding DNA: TGTGCTAGTGGTTTTTACCCGTACGAGCAGTACTTC. Translated: CASGFYPYEQYF. The V and J genes are TRBV12-5 and TRBJ2-5, with no clear D. Gene TRBJ2-7 matches the end of the DNA better, so the J call may be wrong. Germline V CDR1 and CDR2: LGHNT, FRNRAP. CDR3 size: 12 residues.

The chain joins TRBV7-6 to TRBJ2-1; D is ambiguous. V lost 1 base, J lost 1 base, and 8 bases lay in between. The CDR3 totals 15 residues. Germline V gene lookup returns CDR1 SGHVS and CDR2 FNYEAQ. DNA for the CDR3: TGTGCCAGCAGCTTAGGGCCAGGATCCTACAATGAGCAGTTCTTC. Encoded protein: CASSLGPGSYNEQFF.

J is TRBJ1-4 and V is TRBV27, with D maybe TRBD1 (5 bases). Deletions cut 0 bases from V and 10 bases from J, with 12 bases between. This CDR3 region has 14 residues. Germline CDR1 is MNHEY and CDR2 is SMNVEV (reference sequence). The CDR3 reads CASSLSGGGGKLFF. In nucleotides, the CDR3 is TGTGCCAGCAGTTTATCGGGCGGGGGGGGAAAACTGTTTTTT.

This chain uses TRBV7-9 with TRBJ2-2, with D unclear. Germline V lookup: CDR1 SEHNR, CDR2 FQNEAQ (reference sequence). Deletions cut 5 bases from V and 7 bases from J, with 8 bases between. This CDR3 region has 12 residues. CDR3 region: CASSPLYGELFF. CDR3 nucleotides: TGTGCCAGCAGCCCCCTATACGGGGAGCTGTTTTTT.

The CDR3 DNA is TGCAGCGTTGAAAAGACAGCCCTGAACACTGAAGCTTTCTTT. It yields the protein CSVEKTALNTEAFF. The chain joins TRBV29-1 to TRBJ1-1, with D possibly matching TRBD1 (5 bases). The CDR3 has 14 residues. V lost 2 bases, J lost 0 bases, and 10 bases lay in between. The V gene's germline CDR1 is SQVTM and CDR2 ANQGSEA. Full variable domain (rest looked up from reference TRBV29-1 and TRBJ1-1): SAVISQKPSRDICQRGTSLTIQCQVDSQVTMMFWYRQQPGQSLTLIATANQGSEATYESGFVIDKFPISRPNLTFSTLTVSNMSPEDSSIYLCSVEKTALNTEAFFGQGTRLTVV.

CDR3 region: CASSLGRKQETQYF. CDR3 sequence (DNA): TGTGCCAGCAGTTTGGGGCGGAAGCAAGAGACCCAGTACTTC. J is TRBJ2-5 and V is TRBV27; D may be TRBD1 (5 bases). In germline, CDR1 is MNHEY, CDR2 SMNVEV (reference sequence). Deletions cut 3 bases from V and 2 bases from J, with 10 bases between. This CDR3 comprises 14 residues.

The chain employs TRBV4-2 and TRBJ2-5; perhaps TRBD1 as D (6 bases). V shed 1 base and J shed 3 bases, with 12 bases lying between them. The CDR3 loop spans 15 amino acids. CDR1 and CDR2 (germline): LGHNA, YNFKEQ. CDR3: CASSQVDRQEETQYF. Written as DNA, the CDR3 is TGTGCCAGCAGCCAAGTGGATCGACAGGAAGAGACCCAGTACTTC.

The CDR3 loop is CAWSKGGGAGNYGYTF. CDR3 nucleotide sequence: TGTGCCTGGAGTAAGGGAGGGGGCGCTGGGAACTATGGCTACACCTTC. The chain combines TRBV30 with TRBJ1-2, with TRBD1 matching over 7 bases. With V trimmed by 2 bases and J by 2 bases, 11 bases remained unmatched. CDR1 and CDR2 from the germline V gene are GTSNPN and SVGIG (reference sequence). The CDR3 length is 16 residues.

The rearrangement links TRBV7-8 to TRBJ1-5; 9 nucleotides line up with TRBD1. The CDR3 length is 17 residues. Germline CDR1 is SGHVS and CDR2 is FQNEAQ. V lost 5 bases, J lost 6 bases, and 14 bases stayed unmatched. Here the CDR3 reads CASSTTSPGQGSQPQHF. CDR3 in DNA: TGTGCCAGCAGCACCACCTCTCCGGGACAGGGAAGTCAGCCCCAGCATTTT.

The rearrangement links TRBV6-1 to TRBJ2-7; no firm D call. V dropped 4 bases and J dropped 1 base, with 5 bases sitting between them. The CDR3 has 12 amino acids. The V gene's germline CDR1 is MNHNS and CDR2 SASEGT. CDR3 amino acids: CASSAPSYEQYF. CDR3 sequence (DNA): TGTGCCAGCAGTGCCCCGTCCTACGAGCAGTACTTC.

V is TRBV7-3 and J is TRBJ1-1; no clear D gene. V lost 1 base, J lost 2 bases, and 11 bases lay in between. The germline gives CDR1 SGHTA, CDR2 FQGTGA. This CDR3 is 15 amino acids long. The CDR3 spells CASSLSPATNTEAFF. The CDR3, as DNA: TGTGCCAGCAGCTTAAGTCCAGCAACAAACACTGAAGCTTTCTTT. Drawing the rest from reference TRBV7-3 and TRBJ1-1, the complete variable domain is GAGVSQTPSNKVTEKGKYVELRCDPISGHTALYWYRQSLGQGPEFLIYFQGTGAADDSGLPNDRFFAVRPEGSVSTLKIQRTERGDSAVYLCASSLSPATNTEAFFGQGTRLTVV.

In its sample, this clone was seen a few times. The chain recombines TRBV9 with TRBJ1-2; D ambiguous. V was shortened by 0 bases and J by 9 bases, with 15 bases between the two germline ends. The CDR3 totals 14 residues. Germline V lookup: CDR1 SGDLS, CDR2 YYNGEE. CDR3: CASSVAPTGGSYTF. CDR3 bases: TGTGCCAGCAGCGTAGCTCCTACCGGAGGGAGCTACACCTTC.

V gene TRBV6-5 combines with J gene TRBJ1-1, with D unresolved. Per germline, CDR1 MNHEY and CDR2 SVGAGI. The CDR3 runs to 13 residues. The V gene lost 4 bases and the J gene lost 0 bases, with 6 bases spanning the gap. DNA for the CDR3: TGTGCCAGCAGTTTTTCGGTGAACACTGAAGCTTTCTTT. Translation: CASSFSVNTEAFF.

The V and J genes are TRBV27 and TRBJ1-6; unclear D gene. Trimming removed 3 bases from V and 10 bases from J, with 13 bases in between. Germline CDR1 and CDR2: MNHEY and SMNVEV (reference sequence). This CDR3 has 14 residues. The CDR3: CASSFLQVPSPLHF. CDR3 DNA sequence: TGTGCCAGCAGTTTTCTGCAGGTCCCATCACCCCTCCACTTT.

In DNA form, the CDR3 reads TGTGCCAGCAGCCAAAGGACTCTAGCGGCTGCCGGGGAGCTGTTTTTT. As protein: CASSQRTLAAAGELFF. The J gene is TRBJ2-2, the V gene TRBV14, with 7 bases matching TRBD2. The CDR3 length is 16 residues. From germline, CDR1 is SGHDN and CDR2 FVKESK. Trimming removed 2 bases from V and 6 bases from J; junction bases left unmatched: 9.

The chain is built from TRBV6-1 and TRBJ1-4; 8 bases fit TRBD1. With 2 bases clipped from V and 3 bases from J, the junction kept 2 bases outside the gene matches. In germline, CDR1 is MNHNS, CDR2 SASEGT. This CDR3 is built from 15 residues. The CDR3 DNA follows: TGTGCCAGCAGTGAACAGGGGGCTCCTAATGAAAAACTGTTTTTT. Amino acids: CASSEQGAPNEKLFF.

This chain links TRBV19 with TRBJ1-5, with D possibly TRBD1 on 6 matching bases. The CDR3 spans 15 residues. Germline values: CDR1 LNHDA, CDR2 SQIVND (reference sequence). V dropped 3 bases and J dropped 7 bases, with 16 bases sitting between them. The CDR3: CASSIPGAYPQPQHF. The CDR3 coding sequence is TGTGCCAGTAGTATCCCAGGGGCGTACCCCCAGCCCCAGCATTTT.